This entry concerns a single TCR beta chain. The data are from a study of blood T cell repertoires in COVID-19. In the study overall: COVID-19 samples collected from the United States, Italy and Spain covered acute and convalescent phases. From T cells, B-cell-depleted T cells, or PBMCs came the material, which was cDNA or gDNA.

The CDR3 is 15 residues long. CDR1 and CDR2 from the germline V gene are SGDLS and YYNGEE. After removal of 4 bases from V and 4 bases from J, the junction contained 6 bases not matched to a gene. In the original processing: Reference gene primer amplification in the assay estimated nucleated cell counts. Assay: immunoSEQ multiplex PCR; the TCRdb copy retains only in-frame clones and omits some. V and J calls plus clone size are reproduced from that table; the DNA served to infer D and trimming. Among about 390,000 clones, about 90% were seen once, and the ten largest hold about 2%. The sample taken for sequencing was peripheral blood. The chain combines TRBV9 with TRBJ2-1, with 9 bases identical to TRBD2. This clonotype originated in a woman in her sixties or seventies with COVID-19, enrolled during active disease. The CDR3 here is CASSPGTSSYNEQFF. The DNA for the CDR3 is TGTGCCAGCAGCCCAGGGACTAGCAGTTACAATGAGCAGTTCTTC.